A selection of T cell receptor beta chains follows, all from one sample in a study of read filtering for tumor transcriptome and immune sequencing. TCRdb re-called the reads through MiXCR, storing one row per CDR3 protein. The profile covers around 140,000 distinct CDR3 sequences, with over 10% appearing a single time and under 9% taken by the ten largest. Sequencing input: a population of CD138-negative cells sorted from bone marrow. The receptors stem from a donor over 35 with multiple myeloma. CDR3s include the opening cysteine and the closing phenylalanine or tryptophan. D genes are given only for firm matches. The size of a clone is reported for some rows only, either as once, few or many, or as a class for expanded clones.

D gene: NA; clone size: many; V gene: TRBV15; J gene: TRBJ2-1; CDR3 DNA: TGTGCCACCAGCAGAGATCCAGTAGGGACCGGGCGCAATGAGCAGTTCTTC; CDR3 protein: CATSRDPVGTGRNEQFF
D gene: TRBD2; clone size: many; V gene: TRBV9; J gene: TRBJ2-1; CDR3 DNA: TGTGCCAGCAGCGTAGAGACTAGCCCTCTGCCATACAATGAGCAGTTCTTC; CDR3 protein: CASSVETSPLPYNEQFF
D gene: TRBD2; clone size: NA; V gene: TRBV5-1; J gene: TRBJ2-6; CDR3 DNA: TGCGCCAGCAGCTTGAGACTAGCGGGAGTTGGACTTCTTGGGGCCAACGTCCTGACTTTC; CDR3 protein: CASSLRLAGVGLLGANVLTF
D gene: NA; clone size: many; V gene: TRBV6-1; J gene: TRBJ2-1; CDR3 DNA: TGTGCCAGCAGGACGGTCAACCTTGAGCAGTTCTTC; CDR3 protein: CASRTVNLEQFF
D gene: TRBD1; clone size: few; V gene: TRBV10-3; J gene: TRBJ1-2; CDR3 DNA: TGTGCCATCAGCTCGGTAGGCGGACAGGCCTATGGCTACACCTTC; CDR3 protein: CAISSVGGQAYGYTF
D gene: NA; clone size: many; V gene: TRBV7-9; J gene: TRBJ2-1; CDR3 DNA: TGTGCCAGCAGCTCCGGGGGAAGCTCCTACAATGAGCAGTTCTTC; CDR3 protein: CASSSGGSSYNEQFF
D gene: TRBD1; clone size: many; V gene: TRBV29-1; J gene: TRBJ2-1; CDR3 DNA: TGCAGCGTCGTGGACAGGAGCTCCTACAATGAGCAGTTCTTC; CDR3 protein: CSVVDRSSYNEQFF
D gene: NA; clone size: many; V gene: TRBV5-5; J gene: TRBJ2-1; CDR3 DNA: TGTGCCAGCAGCTTTCTGGATTACAATGAGCAGTTCTTC; CDR3 protein: CASSFLDYNEQFF
D gene: TRBD1; clone size: many; V gene: TRBV11-2; J gene: TRBJ2-1; CDR3 DNA: TGTGCCAGCACCCAACAGGGGAATTGGAATGAGCAGTTCTTC; CDR3 protein: CASTQQGNWNEQFF
D gene: TRBD2; clone size: many; V gene: TRBV7-9; J gene: TRBJ2-1; CDR3 DNA: TGTGCCAGCAGCTCTACTAGCGGGAGGGGGACCAATGAGCAGTTCTTC; CDR3 protein: CASSSTSGRGTNEQFF
D gene: TRBD2; clone size: many; V gene: TRBV7-9; J gene: TRBJ2-1; CDR3 DNA: TGTGCCAGCAGCTCCTCCCCCGGGACTAGCGGGAGCTATGAGCAGTTCTTC; CDR3 protein: CASSSSPGTSGSYEQFF
D gene: TRBD1; clone size: many; V gene: TRBV6-5; J gene: TRBJ2-2; CDR3 DNA: TGTGCCAGCAGTAACGGACAGGGATGGACCGGGGAGCTGTTTTTT; CDR3 protein: CASSNGQGWTGELFF
D gene: TRBD1; clone size: many; V gene: TRBV27; J gene: TRBJ2-7; CDR3 DNA: TGTGCCAGCAGCCCCACAGGGACAGGGGGAAGAGGCGGGCAGTACTTC; CDR3 protein: CASSPTGTGGRGGQYF
D gene: NA; clone size: many; V gene: TRBV4-1; J gene: TRBJ1-2; CDR3 DNA: TGCGCCAGCAGCGCCGGACTGGATCGCTATGGCTACACCTTC; CDR3 protein: CASSAGLDRYGYTF
D gene: NA; clone size: NA; V gene: TRBV7-9; J gene: TRBJ2-1; CDR3 DNA: TGCGCCAGCAGCTTAATCAATGAGCAGGTCTTC; CDR3 protein: CASSLINEQVF
D gene: TRBD2; clone size: many; V gene: TRBV5-1; J gene: TRBJ2-1; CDR3 DNA: TGCGCCAGCAGCTTTCTAGCGGGAGGGCCCCATGAGCAGTTCTTC; CDR3 protein: CASSFLAGGPHEQFF
D gene: TRBD2; clone size: NA; V gene: TRBV20-1; J gene: TRBJ2-7; CDR3 DNA: TGCAGTGCTAACGGACTAGCGGGAAACGAGCAGTACTTC; CDR3 protein: CSANGLAGNEQYF